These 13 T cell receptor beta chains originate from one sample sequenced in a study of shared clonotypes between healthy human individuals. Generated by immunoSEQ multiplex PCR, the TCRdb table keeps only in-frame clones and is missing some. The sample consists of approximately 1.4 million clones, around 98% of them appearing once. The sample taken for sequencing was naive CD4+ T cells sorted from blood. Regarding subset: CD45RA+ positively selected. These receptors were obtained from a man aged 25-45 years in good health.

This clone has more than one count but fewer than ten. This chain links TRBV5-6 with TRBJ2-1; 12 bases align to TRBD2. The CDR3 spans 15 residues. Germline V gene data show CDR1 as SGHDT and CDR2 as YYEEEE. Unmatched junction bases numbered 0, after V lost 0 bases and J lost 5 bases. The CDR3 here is CASSLGLAGDNEQFF. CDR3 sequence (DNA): TGTGCCAGCAGCTTGGGACTAGCGGGAGACAATGAGCAGTTCTTC.

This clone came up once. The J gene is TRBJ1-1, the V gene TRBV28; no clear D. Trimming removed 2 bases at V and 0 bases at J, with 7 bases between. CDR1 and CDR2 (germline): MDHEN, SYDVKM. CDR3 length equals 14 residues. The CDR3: CASSLTWVNTEAFF. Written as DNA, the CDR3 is TGTGCCAGCAGTTTAACCTGGGTGAACACTGAAGCTTTCTTT.

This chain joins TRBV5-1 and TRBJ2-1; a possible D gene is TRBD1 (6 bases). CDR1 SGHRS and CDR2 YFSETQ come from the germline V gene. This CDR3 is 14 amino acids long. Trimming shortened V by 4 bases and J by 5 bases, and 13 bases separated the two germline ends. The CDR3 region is CASSEDRQNNEQFF. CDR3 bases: TGCGCCAGCAGCGAGGACAGACAAAACAATGAGCAGTTCTTC.

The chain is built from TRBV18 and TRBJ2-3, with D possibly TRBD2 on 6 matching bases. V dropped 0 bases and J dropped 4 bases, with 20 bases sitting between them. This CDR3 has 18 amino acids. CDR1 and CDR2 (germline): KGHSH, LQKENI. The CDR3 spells CASSPPEMEGRESDTQYF. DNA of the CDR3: TGTGCCAGCTCACCACCGGAGATGGAGGGCAGGGAGTCAGATACGCAGTATTTT.

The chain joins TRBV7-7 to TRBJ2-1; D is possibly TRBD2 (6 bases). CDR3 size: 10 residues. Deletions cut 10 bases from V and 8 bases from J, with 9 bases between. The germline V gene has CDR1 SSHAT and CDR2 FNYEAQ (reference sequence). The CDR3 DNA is TGTGCCACCCAGCGGGATGAGCAGTTCTTC. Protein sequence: CATQRDEQFF. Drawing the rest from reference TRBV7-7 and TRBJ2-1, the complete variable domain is GAGVSQSPRYKVTKRGQDVTLRCDPISSHATLYWYQQALGQGPEFLTYFNYEAQPDKSGLPSDRFSAERPEGSISTLTIQRTEQRDSAMYRCATQRDEQFFGPGTRLTVL.

CDR3 residues: CASSPRQGAGEQFF. The CDR3 DNA follows: TGTGCCAGTAGTCCACGACAGGGGGCGGGTGAGCAGTTCTTC. J is TRBJ2-1 and V is TRBV19; 10 positions match TRBD1. Looked up from germline, CDR1 is LNHDA and CDR2 is SQIVND (reference sequence). CDR3 length: 14 amino acids. With 5 bases clipped from V and 9 bases from J, the junction kept 7 bases outside the gene matches.

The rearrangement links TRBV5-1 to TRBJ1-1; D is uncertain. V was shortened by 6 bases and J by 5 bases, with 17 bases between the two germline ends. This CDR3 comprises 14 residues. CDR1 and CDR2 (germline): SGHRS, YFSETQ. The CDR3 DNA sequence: TGCGCCAGCACCAACTCGGTGCCTGGGACTGAAGCTTTCTTT. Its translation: CASTNSVPGTEAFF.

CDR3 in amino acids: CASSYSSVNTEAFF. For the CDR3, the DNA is TGTGCCAGCAGTTACTCGTCAGTGAACACTGAAGCTTTCTTT. The chain recombines TRBV6-6 with TRBJ1-1, with D hard to call. V lost 0 bases, J lost 0 bases, and 5 bases lay in between. Germline-derived CDR1 and CDR2 are MNHNY and SVGAGI (reference sequence). This CDR3 has 14 amino acids.

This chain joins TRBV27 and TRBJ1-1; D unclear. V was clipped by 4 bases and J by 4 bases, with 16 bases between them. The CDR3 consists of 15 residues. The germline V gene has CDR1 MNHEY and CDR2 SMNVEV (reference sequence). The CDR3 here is CASSSTRSYATEAFF. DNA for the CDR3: TGTGCCAGCAGTTCCACCCGGAGTTATGCCACTGAAGCTTTCTTT.

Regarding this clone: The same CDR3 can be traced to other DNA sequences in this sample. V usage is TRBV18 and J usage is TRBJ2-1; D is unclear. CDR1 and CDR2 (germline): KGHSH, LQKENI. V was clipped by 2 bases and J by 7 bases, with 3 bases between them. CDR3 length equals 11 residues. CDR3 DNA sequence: TGTGCCAGCTCACCAGGGAATGAGCAGTTCTTC. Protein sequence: CASSPGNEQFF.

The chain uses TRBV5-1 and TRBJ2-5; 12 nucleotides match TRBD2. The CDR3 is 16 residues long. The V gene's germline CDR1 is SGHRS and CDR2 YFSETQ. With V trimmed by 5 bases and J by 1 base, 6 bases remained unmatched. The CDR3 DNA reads TGCGCCAGCAGGTGGACTAGCGGGACCTCCCAAGAGACCCAGTACTTC. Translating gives CASRWTSGTSQETQYF. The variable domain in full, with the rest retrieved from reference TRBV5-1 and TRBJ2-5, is KAGVTQTPRYLIKTRGQQVTLSCSPISGHRSVSWYQQTPGQGLQFLFEYFSETQRNKGNFPGRFSGRQFSNSRSEMNVSTLELGDSALYLCASRWTSGTSQETQYFGPGTRLLVL.

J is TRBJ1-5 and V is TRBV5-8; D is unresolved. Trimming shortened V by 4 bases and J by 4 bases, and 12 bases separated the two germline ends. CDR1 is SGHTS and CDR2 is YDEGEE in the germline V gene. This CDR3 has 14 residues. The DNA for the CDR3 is TGTGCCAGCAGCCCTTGGAGACCAAATCAGCCCCAGCATTTT. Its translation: CASSPWRPNQPQHF. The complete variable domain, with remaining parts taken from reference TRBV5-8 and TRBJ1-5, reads EAGVTQSPTHLIKTRGQQATLRCSPISGHTSVYWYQQALGLGLQFLLWYDEGEERNRGNFPPRFSGRQFPNYSSELNVNALELEDSALYLCASSPWRPNQPQHFGDGTRLSIL.

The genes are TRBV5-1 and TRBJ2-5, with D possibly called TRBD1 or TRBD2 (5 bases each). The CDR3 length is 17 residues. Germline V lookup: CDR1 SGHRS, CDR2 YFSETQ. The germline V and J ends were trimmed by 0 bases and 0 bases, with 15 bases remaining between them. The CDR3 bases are TGCGCCAGCAGCTTGGCCGTGGGACGCGCGAACCAAGAGACCCAGTACTTC. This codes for CASSLAVGRANQETQYF.